The rows below give T cell receptor beta chains drawn from one sample of a study of regulatory T cells in long-lasting Graves disease. TCRdb fed the multiplex PCR reads into MiXCR, producing one record per CDR3 protein. Among some 600,000 distinct CDR3 sequences listed, 15% to 20% were seen once. These records were also assigned to another study, of T cells in Graves' hyperthyroidism and ophthalmopathy.

The starting material was peripheral blood mononuclear cells (PBMCs), obtained at new diagnosis, from a patient treated with antithyroid drugs. The receptors here all came from a man aged 18 to 30 with Graves disease. CDR3s include the opening cysteine and the closing phenylalanine or tryptophan. A D gene is named only where the DNA matches it firmly. Only some rows state a clone size, as once, few, many or a class for expanded clones.

d_call j_call cdr3_length v_call clone_size cdr3_nt cdr3_aa
NA TRBJ2-5 13 TRBV5-1 NA TGCGCCAGCAGCTTGTATAACGGGGAGACCCAGTACTTC CASSLYNGETQYF
TRBD2 TRBJ2-3 17 TRBV24-1 once TGTGCCACCAGTGATCCTCTAGCGGGAGGAGACGCAGATACGCAGTATTTT CATSDPLAGGDADTQYF
NA TRBJ1-4 12 TRBV20-1 few TGCAGTGCTTTGGGATTTAATGAAAAACTGTTTTTT CSALGFNEKLFF
TRBD2 TRBJ2-5 15 TRBV27 NA TGTGCCAGCAGTTCTATAGCGGGGCCCCAAGAGACCCAGTACTTC CASSSIAGPQETQYF
NA TRBJ1-2 14 TRBV6-2/TRBV6-3 many TGTGCCAGCAGTTCTCGACAGAGAAACTATGGCTACACCTTC CASSSRQRNYGYTF
TRBD1 TRBJ1-4 12 TRBV19 few TGTGCCAGTAGGGACAGGCGCGAAAAACTGTTTTTT CASRDRREKLFF
NA TRBJ2-7 14 TRBV20-1 many TGCAGTGCCCACCCCCGGGCACAGGTCTACGAGCAGTACTTC CSAHPRAQVYEQYF
NA TRBJ2-1 11 TRBV6-1 many TGTGCCAGCAGTGGGAACAATGAGCAGTTCTTC CASSGNNEQFF
TRBD1 TRBJ2-7 13 TRBV19 few TGTGCCAGTAAAGGGACAGTTTTCCACGAGCAGTACTTC CASKGTVFHEQYF
TRBD1 TRBJ2-1 14 TRBV30 many TGTGCCTGGAAGCCGGGACAGACCTACAATGAGCAGTTCTTC CAWKPGQTYNEQFF
NA TRBJ2-1 15 TRBV3-1 NA TGTGCCAGCAGCCAATCTAGCAGGGCGTACAATGAGCAGTTCTTC CASSQSSRAYNEQFF
TRBD1 TRBJ1-2 14 TRBV13 many TGTGCCAGCAGCCTCCGAGGACAGGGCGGTGGCTACACCTTC CASSLRGQGGGYTF
NA TRBJ2-7 13 TRBV7-3 many TGTGCCAGCAGCTTAGTCCAGGTCAGCGAGCAGTACTTC CASSLVQVSEQYF
NA TRBJ2-2 15 TRBV4-2 once TGTGCCAGCAGCCAAGGCGGGATTGGGGCCGGGGAGCTGTTTTTT CASSQGGIGAGELFF
TRBD2 TRBJ2-2 15 TRBV10-3 many TGTGCCACCTCAACTAGCGGGGGAAACACCGGGGAGCTGTTTTTT CATSTSGGNTGELFF
NA TRBJ2-1 15 TRBV20-1 few TGCAGTGCGCACTGGGTCTCACGGCCGGAGGGTGAGCAGTTCTTC CSAHWVSRPEGEQFF
TRBD1 TRBJ1-2 13 TRBV2 many TGTGCCAGCAGTACCGGGACAGGGAGTGGCTACACCTTC CASSTGTGSGYTF
TRBD2 TRBJ2-2 17 TRBV5-1 few TGCGCCAGCAGCGGAGGACTAGCGGGATGGGGCACCGGGGAGCTGTTTTTT CASSGGLAGWGTGELFF
NA TRBJ2-1 15 TRBV24-1 few TGTGCCACCAGCGGAGAGGTGGGCTCCCGCGATGAGCAGTTCTTC CATSGEVGSRDEQFF
NA TRBJ1-1 13 TRBV30 few TGTGCCTGGAGCACGGTAATGAACACTGAAGCTTTCTTT CAWSTVMNTEAFF
NA TRBJ1-2 12 TRBV3-1 NA TGTGCCAGCAGCCAAGGGTCAGCTTATAAAACCTTC CASSQGSAYKTF
TRBD2 TRBJ2-7 14 TRBV12-3/TRBV12-4 many TGTGCCAGCAGTGCCGTGGGGGGGAGTTACGAGCAGTACTTC CASSAVGGSYEQYF
NA TRBJ1-1 14 TRBV3-1 many TGTGCCAGCAGCCAAGAAAGTATAGGGACTGAAGCTTTCTTT CASSQESIGTEAFF
TRBD2 TRBJ2-7 14 TRBV20-1 NA TGCAGTGCTTGCTCCGGGACTAGCGGTTACGAGCAGTACTTC CSACSGTSGYEQYF
NA TRBJ2-1 15 TRBV28 many TGTGCCAGCAGTTACGGACCGACCCTCGCGAATGAGCAGTTCTTC CASSYGPTLANEQFF
NA TRBJ1-2 14 TRBV2 NA TGTGCCATCTCCGGCCGTAACGCCTACTATGGCTACACCTTC CAISGRNAYYGYTF
NA TRBJ1-1 11 TRBV30 few TGTGCCTGGAAAATGGGCCCCAAAGCTTTCTTT CAWKMGPKAFF
NA TRBJ1-6 14 TRBV20-1 many TGCAGTGCTTTGGGGACCGAGGGGCCTTCACCCCTCCACTTT CSALGTEGPSPLHF
NA TRBJ2-7 15 TRBV28 many TGTGCCAGCGGTTTAGGACACTTCAGCTCCTACGAGCAGTACTTC CASGLGHFSSYEQYF
NA TRBJ1-1 13 TRBV20-1 few TGCAGTGCTAGGGACGAACAGAACACTGAAGCTTTCTTT CSARDEQNTEAFF
NA TRBJ1-5 13 TRBV7-9 once TGTGCCAGCGCCCTTAGTGAACCGCAGCCCCAGCATTTT CASALSEPQPQHF
NA TRBJ2-1 18 TRBV7-8 many TGTGCCAGCAGCTTCGTTAGGGAGGTTCTAAGCTCCTACAATGAGCAGTTCTTC CASSFVREVLSSYNEQFF
TRBD2 TRBJ2-5 14 TRBV2 many TGTGCCAGCAGTGTTAGCGGGATCGGGGAGACCCAGTACTTC CASSVSGIGETQYF
NA TRBJ2-6 20 TRBV27 NA TGTGCCAGCAGTTTCCACCTCCCTTACACTTTGGGTGATAAGGCCAACGTCCTGACTTTC CASSFHLPYTLGDKANVLTF
TRBD1 TRBJ2-7 14 TRBV6-1 many TGTGCCAGCACCCCCGGGACAGGGTTCCACGAGCAGTACTTC CASTPGTGFHEQYF
NA TRBJ2-3 16 TRBV6-1 few TGTGCCAGCAATAACATTTTGGGGCTAGCCTCAGATACGCAGTATTTT CASNNILGLASDTQYF
TRBD1 TRBJ2-7 14 TRBV12-3/TRBV12-4 NA TGTGCCAGCAGACAGGGGACAGGGGGTAAAGAGCAGTACTTC CASRQGTGGKEQYF
NA TRBJ2-1 11 TRBV7-9 NA TGTGCCAGCAGCTTTGGACTCTTCCAGTTCTTC CASSFGLFQFF
NA TRBJ1-2 14 TRBV20-1 few TGCAGTGCTACCCCGACAACCCTAAACTATGGCTACACCTTC CSATPTTLNYGYTF
NA TRBJ2-7 13 TRBV7-6 NA TGTGCCAGCAGCCCACGGCGACGCGGCGAGCAGTACTTC CASSPRRRGEQYF
TRBD1 TRBJ2-5 14 TRBV28 many TGTGCCAGCAGTACAGGGGGCGCCTCGGAGACCCAGTACTTC CASSTGGASETQYF